This TCR beta chain was identified during a study of blood T cell repertoires in COVID-19 (TCRdb year 2020). With respect to the entire study: The collaborator samples originated in the United States, Italy and Spain and spanned the acute and convalescent phases of COVID-19. Samples were obtained from the ongoing ImmuneRACE study (first 160 participants) and from over a thousand subjects provided by 6 global collaborators. Subjects who had been exposed to COVID-19, were actively infected with it, or had recovered from it provided the deeply sampled blood TCRbeta repertoires that made up the dataset. The material from the prospective study consisted of cDNA or gDNA derived from T cells, B-cell-depleted T cells, or PBMCs. Where available, HLA class I and class II types were taken from metadata supplied by the sample provider and were not determined by assay-based typing. A de-identified subject ID, COVID-19 status, age in years and sex were almost always included in the sample metadata. A freely available public database, intended as a resource for researchers studying the immune response to SARS-CoV-2, is where the repertoires were released. General conclusions and limits of the study: How much clinical and demographic metadata was included differed by source and by participant, and the metadata was provided uncurated.

As for this clone: Its target antigen remains unknown. Nothing much larger sits one base from this clone, and base qualities are not available.

Whole blood was collected in K2EDTA tubes by collaborating institutions according to the institutions' own protocols. For TCRbeta analysis, collaborators shipped samples as frozen whole blood, isolated PBMCs, or DNA extracted from either of those sample types. V lost 6 bases and J lost 5 bases, and the count of bases not matched to a germline gene is 8. The CDR3 covers 15 residues, taking in both the cysteine and the phenylalanine. The DNA shown is the 45-base CDR3, in frame from base 1. The germline V gene (reference sequence) sets CDR1 to MNHEY and CDR2 to SMNVEV. TCRbeta CDR3 regions were amplified from genomic DNA using the immunoSEQ Assay, a bias-controlled multiplex PCR. The study's processing was this. The number of nucleated cells in each sample was estimated from the amplification of reference gene primers within the assay. Sequence reads were collapsed and filtered to measure the absolute abundance of every unique TCRbeta CDR3 rearrangement. Productive Simpson clonality was computed per sample as the square root of Simpson's diversity index over productive rearrangements. As stored in TCRdb, this immuneACCESS dataset retains in-frame rearrangements with V and J assigned. A fraction of the clones does not appear; measured against another copy, unresolved V genes explain less than half of the discrepancy, and the remainder lacks a known reason. V and J calls and clone size come straight from that table; D and trimming were deduced from the DNA. This sample has about 370,000 clones in its table, and almost 90% of those were observed once. The top ten clones comprise 6% to 7.5% of the sample.

The sequenced sample was peripheral blood. This receptor chain uses TRBV27 and TRBJ2-3; 10 bases in the middle match TRBD1. This sequence was found in a man aged 18 to 30 with active or convalescent COVID-19. CDR3 protein: CASSLRDRGKDTQYF. The DNA sequence follows: TGTGCCAGCAGCCTCCGGGACAGGGGTAAAGATACGCAGTATTTT.